The 18 T cell receptor beta chains below all came from one sample that was sequenced in a study of blood T cell repertoires in COVID-19. Using immunoSEQ multiplex PCR, the repertoire was profiled, and TCRdb retains in-frame clones only, with some absent. The profile shows 250,000 to 300,000 clones, about nine tenths of them singletons. The sample was peripheral blood. The receptors shown here come from a woman younger than 45 with COVID-19, enrolled during active disease.

The chain is built from TRBV10-3 and TRBJ2-1, with D perhaps TRBD2 (6 bases). The germline gives CDR1 ENHRY, CDR2 SYGVKD. The CDR3 contains 14 residues. Trimming took 10 bases from V and 4 from J, leaving 17 bases between them. The CDR3 nucleotides are TGTGCCAGCGCCGGGAGCCCGGGATACAATGAGCAGTTCTTC. This encodes CASAGSPGYNEQFF.

The sample holds a few counts of this clone. The chain uses TRBV12-3 or TRBV12-4 and TRBJ1-4; D unresolved. Trimming pared 8 bases from V and 8 bases from J, leaving 9 bases between. The CDR3 is 11 amino acids. CDR3 coding DNA: TGTGCCAGCGCTCGAGGGGAAAAACTGTTTTTT. Protein: CASARGEKLFF.

This chain connects TRBV7-2 to TRBJ2-7; weak D call: TRBD1 (5 bases). This CDR3 is 14 amino acids long. The V end lost 5 bases, the J end lost 0 bases, and 11 bases lay between the germline ends. The germline gives CDR1 SGHTA, CDR2 FQGNSA. The chain's CDR3 is CASSPDRYSYEQYF. The CDR3 nucleotides are TGTGCCAGCAGCCCTGACAGATACTCCTACGAGCAGTACTTC.

The chain employs TRBV24-1 and TRBJ2-2; 8 nucleotides match TRBD2. The germline V gene has CDR1 KGHDR and CDR2 SFDVKD. V was pared by 4 bases and J by 2 bases, with 8 bases of the junction left unmatched. This CDR3 is built from 17 residues. CDR3 loop: CATSDPPGGINTGELFF. CDR3 in DNA: TGTGCCACCAGTGACCCTCCGGGGGGGATCAACACCGGGGAGCTGTTTTTT.

The chain employs TRBV7-9 and TRBJ2-2; 10 bases match TRBD2. This CDR3 has 14 residues. V shed 5 bases and J 5 bases; nucleotides not matched to a gene: 2. Germline V lookup: CDR1 SEHNR, CDR2 FQNEAQ (reference sequence). DNA for the CDR3: TGTGCCAGCAGCCATAGCGGGAGGACCGGGGAGCTGTTTTTT. Amino acid sequence: CASSHSGRTGELFF.

In its sample, this clone was seen once. The rearrangement uses TRBV28 and TRBJ2-2; a weak D match, TRBD1 (5 bases). Trimming took 7 bases from V and 1 from J, leaving 16 bases between them. CDR1 and CDR2 from the germline V gene are MDHEN and SYDVKM. The CDR3 extends over 16 amino acids. The CDR3 DNA sequence: TGTGCCAGCACCCCAAGTGGACATCAGAACACCGGGGAGCTGTTTTTT. This sequence encodes CASTPSGHQNTGELFF. The full variable domain, its missing parts supplied by reference TRBV28 and TRBJ2-2, is DVKVTQSSRYLVKRTGEKVFLECVQDMDHENMFWYRQDPGLGLRLIYFSYDVKMKEKGDIPEGYSVSREKKERFSLILESASTNQTSMYLCASTPSGHQNTGELFFGEGSRLTVL.

The J gene is TRBJ2-7, the V gene TRBV6-5; 11 bases align to TRBD1. The CDR3 covers 15 residues. Germline values: CDR1 MNHEY, CDR2 SVGAGI. V shed 6 bases, J shed 5 bases, and the junction held 9 bases outside the gene matches. The CDR3 nucleotides are TGTGCCAGCAGCACGGGGACAGGGGGAGGCGACGAGCAGTACTTC. Translation gives CASSTGTGGGDEQYF.

The V and J genes are TRBV11-2 and TRBJ2-5; 14 positions agree with TRBD2. This CDR3 spans 17 amino acids. J lost 4 bases, V lost 4 bases, and 8 bases had no gene match. Germline lookup yields CDR1 SGHAT and CDR2 FQNNGV. The CDR3 loop is CASSSQRLAGGGETQYF. CDR3 nucleotides: TGTGCCAGCAGCTCGCAGCGACTAGCGGGAGGGGGAGAGACCCAGTACTTC.

The chain carries TRBV9 and TRBJ2-3; 11 bases fit TRBD2. The CDR3 loop spans 16 amino acids. The J segment lost 0 bases and the V segment lost 3 bases, leaving 3 bases of the junction unmatched. Per germline, CDR1 SGDLS and CDR2 YYNGEE. The CDR3 sequence: CASSAASGGSTDTQYF. Here the CDR3 DNA reads TGTGCCAGCAGCGCGGCTAGCGGGGGGAGCACAGATACGCAGTATTTT.

To note about this clone: One junction end does not reproduce the germline sequence, and a read error may be involved. This rearrangement joins TRBV27 to TRBJ2-5, with a possible D match to TRBD2 (5 bases). Germline assignment: CDR1 MNHEY and CDR2 SMNVEV (reference sequence). CDR3 length: 16 residues. The DNA of the CDR3 is TGTGCCAGCAGTCTATCCGTGAGCGGATTCCAAGAGACCCAGTACTTC. Protein: CASSLSVSGFQETQYF.

This clone was counted a single time. V gene TRBV7-2 combines with J gene TRBJ1-2; perhaps TRBD1 as D (6 bases). The CDR3 sequence is 14 residues long. Germline V gives CDR1 SGHTA, CDR2 FQGNSA. Trimming removed 7 bases at V and 0 bases at J, with 12 bases between. This chain's CDR3 is CASTPGTPNYGYTF. Written as DNA, the CDR3 is TGTGCCAGCACCCCTGGGACACCTAACTATGGCTACACCTTC.

The chain combines TRBV3-1 (or the pseudogene TRBV3-2) with TRBJ1-2, with D possibly matching TRBD1 (6 bases). V lost 4 bases to trimming and J lost 4 bases, with 16 bases between them. This CDR3 has 15 amino acids. Germline values: CDR1 LGHDT, CDR2 YNNKEL (reference sequence). The CDR3 loop reads CASSPKSRGGYGYTF. The CDR3 bases are TGTGCCAGCAGCCCCAAAAGCAGGGGCGGCTATGGCTACACCTTC.

The chain has TRBV5-1 and TRBJ2-1; D is possibly TRBD1 (5 bases). Germline values: CDR1 SGHRS, CDR2 YFSETQ. The CDR3 spans 15 residues. V lost 2 bases and J 4 bases, leaving 13 bases between the germline ends. The CDR3 loop is CASSFQGSSYNEQFF. The DNA of the CDR3 is TGCGCCAGCAGCTTCCAGGGTTCCTCTTACAATGAGCAGTTCTTC.

The genes are TRBV27 and TRBJ2-7; 9 bases match TRBD1. V dropped 6 bases and J dropped 3; count of bases not matched to a gene: 3. The CDR3 contains 13 residues. Per germline, CDR1 MNHEY and CDR2 SMNVEV (reference sequence). CDR3 sequence: CASSQGQGYEQYF. CDR3 bases: TGTGCCAGCAGCCAGGGACAGGGCTACGAGCAGTACTTC.

This chain links TRBV10-3 with TRBJ2-5; 13 nucleotides match TRBD2. Germline loops: CDR1 ENHRY, CDR2 SYGVKD. Trimming removed 10 bases from V and 6 bases from J; junction bases left unmatched: 8. The CDR3 loop spans 14 amino acids. CDR3 DNA: TGTGCCACGGCGGGGACTAGCGGGATTCAGACCCAGTACTTC. It encodes CATAGTSGIQTQYF.

The chain uses TRBV5-6 and TRBJ1-1; 7 nucleotides line up with TRBD1. This CDR3 region has 14 residues. Looked up from germline, CDR1 is SGHDT and CDR2 is YYEEEE. J gave up 5 bases and V 3 bases, and 7 bases lay outside the gene matches. As DNA, the CDR3 is TGTGCCAGCAGCTGGGGACAGTCCGGGACTGAAGCTTTCTTT. Encoded protein: CASSWGQSGTEAFF.

The chain links TRBV7-9 to TRBJ1-4; D gene ambiguous. The CDR3 contains 14 residues. The germline V and J ends were trimmed by 3 bases and 3 bases, with 8 bases remaining between them. CDR1 SEHNR and CDR2 FQNEAQ come from the germline V gene (reference sequence). In DNA, the CDR3 is TGTGCCAGCAGCTTTAGAGGAGCTAATGAAAAACTGTTTTTT. Translated: CASSFRGANEKLFF.

The chain joins TRBV5-1 to TRBJ2-7; no reliable D call. The CDR3 runs 14 residues. V dropped 1 base and J dropped 1 base, with 9 bases sitting between them. Germline V gene data show CDR1 as SGHRS and CDR2 as YFSETQ. DNA of the CDR3: TGCGCCAGCAGCTTGACGGGTGCTTCCTACGAGCAGTACTTC. Amino acids: CASSLTGASYEQYF.